A selection of T cell receptor beta chains follows, all from one sample in a study of blood T cell repertoires in COVID-19. Assay: immunoSEQ multiplex PCR; the TCRdb copy retains only in-frame clones and omits some. The repertoire includes approximately 63,000 clones, about 70% of them detected once, and approximately 52% sits in the top ten. Material: peripheral blood. The receptors were gathered from a woman older than 75 with acute or convalescent COVID-19. CDR3s include the opening cysteine and the closing phenylalanine or tryptophan. The order of the fields is clone size, V gene, J gene, D gene, CDR3 DNA, CDR3 protein. The D gene is left open where the match is weak. Some rows mark clone size as missing; the rest say once, few, many or name a class of expanded clone.

>many|TRBV7-2|TRBJ1-2|TRBD1
TGTGCCAGCAGCCGCGGGACAGGGGGCGGGTATGGCTACACCTTC
CASSRGTGGGYGYTF
>NA|TRBV28|TRBJ2-7|NA
TGTGCCAGCAAATACAGGGTTTCCCACGAGCAGTACTTC
CASKYRVSHEQYF
>NA|TRBV3-1/TRBV3-2|TRBJ2-7|NA
TGTGCCAGCAGCCAAGCAGGGGCCGAGCAGTACTTC
CASSQAGAEQYF
>NA|TRBV7-9|TRBJ1-3|NA
TGTGCCAGCAGCTTAGCGGCCGGAAACACCATATATTTT
CASSLAAGNTIYF
>NA|TRBV6-5|TRBJ1-4|NA
TGTGCCAGCAGTTACTCGGGGGCGCGCTATGAAAAACTGTTTTTT
CASSYSGARYEKLFF
>NA|TRBV10-1|TRBJ1-3|TRBD1
TGCGCCAGCATGGAACAGGGGGCGAGAGGAAACACCATATATTTT
CASMEQGARGNTIYF
>NA|TRBV7-3|TRBJ2-5|TRBD2
TGTGCCAGCAGCCCGACTAGCGGGGAGACCCAGTACTTC
CASSPTSGETQYF
>NA|TRBV28|TRBJ2-1|TRBD1
TGTGCCAGCAGTTTATATTGGATCGACAGGGGGCTGCTGCCTCACTCCTACAATGAGCAGTTCTTC
CASSLYWIDRGLLPHSYNEQFF
>NA|TRBV2|TRBJ1-2|TRBD1
TGTGCCAGCACTGTAGCCGGGACAGGGGTGGATGGCTACACCTTC
CASTVAGTGVDGYTF
>NA|TRBV5-1|TRBJ1-2|NA
TGCGCCAGCAGCCCCGTCCGATCCGGGATGGGTGGCTACACCTTC
CASSPVRSGMGGYTF
>NA|TRBV18|TRBJ1-4|NA
TGTGCCAGCTCAGGAAACAGGGTCGAAAAACTGTTTTTT
CASSGNRVEKLFF
>NA|TRBV10-3|TRBJ2-3|TRBD2
TGTGCCATCAGTGCTGAGCGGGATGGGACAGATACGCAGTATTTT
CAISAERDGTDTQYF
>NA|TRBV15|TRBJ1-1|NA
TGTGCCACCAGCAGTACCCCCGGGATGACCGGAGATGAAGCTTTCTTT
CATSSTPGMTGDEAFF
>NA|TRBV4-2|TRBJ1-2|NA
TGTGCCAGCAGCCAGGACTCCGGGAGGTCGGCGTATGGCTACACCTTC
CASSQDSGRSAYGYTF
>NA|TRBV28|TRBJ1-2|TRBD1
TGTGCCAGCAGTTGGCCCATGGGACAGAGCTATGGCTACACCTTC
CASSWPMGQSYGYTF
>few|TRBV7-9|TRBJ2-1|TRBD1
TGTGCCAGCAGCCCCATAGAAGGACAGGGGCGATTCCCGTACAATGAGCAGTTCTTC
CASSPIEGQGRFPYNEQFF
>NA|TRBV28|TRBJ1-2|NA
TGTGCCAGCAGGCGGGCAGGAGCTAACTATGGCTACACCTTC
CASRRAGANYGYTF
>once|TRBV6-5|TRBJ1-1|NA
TGTGCCAGCTTCGAAGGCACAGGTTCTGCTTTCTTT
CASFEGTGSAFF
>few|TRBV29-1|TRBJ1-4|TRBD1
TGCAGCGCGGAAACAGGGGGCGCGAAAAAACTGTTTTTT
CSAETGGAKKLFF
>NA|TRBV19|TRBJ1-5|NA
TGTGCCAGTAGTATGGCAGGGTACAATCAGCCCCAGCATTTT
CASSMAGYNQPQHF
>NA|TRBV6-1|TRBJ1-2|NA
TGTGCCAGCAGTGAACAGGGTGCCTATGGCTACACCTTC
CASSEQGAYGYTF
>few|TRBV25-1|TRBJ1-5|TRBD1
TGTGCCAGCAGTGACCAGGGGGCGGTAGAACAGCCCCAGCATTTT
CASSDQGAVEQPQHF
>NA|TRBV3-1/TRBV3-2|TRBJ1-4|NA
TGTGCCAGCAGCCAAGAACCCACAGAAGCAGAAAAACTGTTTTTT
CASSQEPTEAEKLFF
>NA|TRBV11-3|TRBJ2-2|NA
TGTGCCAGCAGCGGAGATAGGGGCACCGGGGAGCTGTTTTTT
CASSGDRGTGELFF
>NA|TRBV6-5|TRBJ1-5|NA
TGTGCCAGCAGTTACTCGATAGGGGCAGTAGGCCAGCCCCAGCATTTT
CASSYSIGAVGQPQHF
>NA|TRBV9|TRBJ2-7|NA
TGTGCCAGCAGCGTAGCCCGGGTACTCTACGAGCAGTACTTC
CASSVARVLYEQYF
>NA|TRBV10-2|TRBJ1-1|NA
TGCGCCAGCAGTGACTATATTCAGGGCACTGAAGCTTTCTTT
CASSDYIQGTEAFF
>NA|TRBV5-5|TRBJ2-1|TRBD1
TGTGCCAGCAGCGCGGGACAGGCAAGCTCCTACAATGAGCAGTTCTTC
CASSAGQASSYNEQFF
>NA|TRBV6-5|TRBJ1-2|NA
TGTGCCAGCAGTTCCACAGGGACCGATGGCTACACCTTC
CASSSTGTDGYTF
>NA|TRBV2|TRBJ1-4|TRBD1
TGTGCCAGCCATGGGACAGCAAGAAATGAAAAACTGTTTTTT
CASHGTARNEKLFF
>NA|TRBV2|TRBJ2-6|NA
TGTGCCAGCAGTGCAGGGCCTGGGGCCAACGTCCTGACTTTC
CASSAGPGANVLTF
>NA|TRBV10-2|TRBJ2-7|TRBD2
TGCGCCAGCAGAGCCTTTTTAGCGGGAGACTACGAGCAGTACTTC
CASRAFLAGDYEQYF
>NA|TRBV28|TRBJ1-5|TRBD1
TGTGCCAGCAGCCTCCCCGCAGGGGGCGCGGGGTTGCCCCAGCATTTT
CASSLPAGGAGLPQHF
>NA|TRBV24-1|TRBJ2-1|NA
TGTGCCACCAGCCGAGGGCCCTACAATGAGCAGTTCTTC
CATSRGPYNEQFF
>NA|TRBV28|TRBJ1-6|TRBD1
TGTGCCAGCAGTTCGACAGGGGCGAATTCACCCCTCCACTTT
CASSSTGANSPLHF
>NA|TRBV9|TRBJ2-3|NA
TGTGCCAGCAGCCCCGCAGGGGATACGCAGTATTTT
CASSPAGDTQYF
>few|TRBV18|TRBJ2-7|TRBD2
TGTGCCAGCTCACCGCGGGGGAGCTCCTACGAGCAGTACTTC
CASSPRGSSYEQYF
>NA|TRBV5-4|TRBJ2-7|TRBD2
TGTGCCAGCAGCACCACTAGCGGGAGGGACTCCTACGAGCAGTACTTC
CASSTTSGRDSYEQYF
>NA|TRBV5-1|TRBJ2-2|NA
TGCGCCACCGGGGGCCGTAGCGGGTACACCGGGGAGCTGTTTTTT
CATGGRSGYTGELFF
>NA|TRBV12-3/TRBV12-4|TRBJ2-1|NA
TGTGCCAGCAGACTAGGGTCCAATGAGCAGTTCTTC
CASRLGSNEQFF
>NA|TRBV30|TRBJ1-5|NA
TGTGCCTGGAGGCGTCCCGGGACATTTAATCAGCCCCAGCATTTT
CAWRRPGTFNQPQHF
>NA|TRBV5-5|TRBJ2-1|TRBD2
TGTGCCAGCAGCTTGGTCCTAGCGGGAGGGCCTCAGCAGTTCTTC
CASSLVLAGGPQQFF